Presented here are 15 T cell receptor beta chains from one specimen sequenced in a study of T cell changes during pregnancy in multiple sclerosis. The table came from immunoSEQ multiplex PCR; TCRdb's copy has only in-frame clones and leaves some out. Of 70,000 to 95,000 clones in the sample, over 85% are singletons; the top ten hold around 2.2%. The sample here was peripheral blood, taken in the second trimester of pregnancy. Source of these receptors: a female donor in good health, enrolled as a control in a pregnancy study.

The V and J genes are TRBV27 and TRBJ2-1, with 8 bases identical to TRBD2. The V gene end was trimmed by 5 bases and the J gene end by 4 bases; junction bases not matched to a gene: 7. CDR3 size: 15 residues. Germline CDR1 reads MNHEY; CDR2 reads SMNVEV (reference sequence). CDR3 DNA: TGTGCCAGCAGTCCTGGGTTAGCGGGGTACAATGAGCAGTTCTTC. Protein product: CASSPGLAGYNEQFF.

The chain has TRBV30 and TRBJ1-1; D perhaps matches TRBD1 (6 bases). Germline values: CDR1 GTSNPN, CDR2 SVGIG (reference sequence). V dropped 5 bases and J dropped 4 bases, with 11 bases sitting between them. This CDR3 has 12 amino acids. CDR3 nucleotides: TGTGCCTGGTCTGGACAGTCCACTGAAGCTTTCTTT. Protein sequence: CAWSGQSTEAFF.

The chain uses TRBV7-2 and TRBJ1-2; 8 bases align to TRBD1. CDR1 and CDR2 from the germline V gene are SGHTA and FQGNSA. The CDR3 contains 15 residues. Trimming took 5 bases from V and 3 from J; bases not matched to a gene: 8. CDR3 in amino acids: CASSPRQGPDYGYTF. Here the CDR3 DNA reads TGTGCCAGCAGCCCTCGACAGGGGCCTGACTATGGCTACACCTTC.

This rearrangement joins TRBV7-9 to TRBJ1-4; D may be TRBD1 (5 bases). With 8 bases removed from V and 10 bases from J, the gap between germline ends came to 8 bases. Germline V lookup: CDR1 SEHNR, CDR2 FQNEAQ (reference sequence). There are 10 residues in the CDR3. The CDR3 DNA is TGTGCCAGCGGGAGGGGAAAACTGTTTTTT. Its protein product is CASGRGKLFF.

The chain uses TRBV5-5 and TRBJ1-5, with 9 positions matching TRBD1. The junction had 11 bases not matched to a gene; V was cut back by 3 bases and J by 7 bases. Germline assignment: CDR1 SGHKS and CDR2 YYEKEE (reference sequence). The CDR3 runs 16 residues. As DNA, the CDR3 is TGTGCCAGCAGCTCTCAAGGGGCGACAGGGGGGCAGCCCCAGCATTTT. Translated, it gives CASSSQGATGGQPQHF.

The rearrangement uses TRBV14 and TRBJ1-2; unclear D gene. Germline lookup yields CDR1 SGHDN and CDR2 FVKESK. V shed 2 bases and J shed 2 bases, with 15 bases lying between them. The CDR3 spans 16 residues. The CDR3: CASSQSLAGQNYGYTF. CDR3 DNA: TGTGCCAGCAGCCAAAGTTTGGCAGGTCAGAACTATGGCTACACCTTC.

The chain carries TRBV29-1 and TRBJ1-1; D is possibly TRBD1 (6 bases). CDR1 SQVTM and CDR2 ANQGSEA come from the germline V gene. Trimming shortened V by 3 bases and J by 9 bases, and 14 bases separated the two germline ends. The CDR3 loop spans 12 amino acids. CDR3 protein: CSVDLGQSQAFF. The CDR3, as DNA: TGCAGCGTTGATTTAGGACAGAGCCAAGCTTTCTTT.

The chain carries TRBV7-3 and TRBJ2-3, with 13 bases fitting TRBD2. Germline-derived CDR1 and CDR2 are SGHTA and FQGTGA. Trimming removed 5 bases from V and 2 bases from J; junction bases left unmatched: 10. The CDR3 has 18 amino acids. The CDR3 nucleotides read TGTGCCAGCAGCCCCGGGACTAGCGGGGCCCTAGTCACAGATACGCAGTATTTT. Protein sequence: CASSPGTSGALVTDTQYF. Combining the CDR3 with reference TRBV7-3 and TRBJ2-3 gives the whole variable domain GAGVSQTPSNKVTEKGKYVELRCDPISGHTALYWYRQSLGQGPEFLIYFQGTGAADDSGLPNDRFFAVRPEGSVSTLKIQRTERGDSAVYLCASSPGTSGALVTDTQYFGPGTRLTVL.

The CDR3 loop reads CASSPEFNEKLFF. The DNA for the CDR3 is TGTGCCAGCAGCCCCGAGTTTAATGAAAAACTGTTTTTT. The rearrangement links TRBV9 to TRBJ1-4; D is unresolved. Looked up from germline, CDR1 is SGDLS and CDR2 is YYNGEE. This CDR3 is built from 13 residues. V lost 4 bases to trimming and J lost 4 bases, with 8 bases between them.

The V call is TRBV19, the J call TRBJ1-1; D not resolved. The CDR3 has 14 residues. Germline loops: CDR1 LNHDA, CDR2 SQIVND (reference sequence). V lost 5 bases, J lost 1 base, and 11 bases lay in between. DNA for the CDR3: TGTGCCAGTAGTGAATTCACGGGGAACACTGAAGCTTTCTTT. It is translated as CASSEFTGNTEAFF.

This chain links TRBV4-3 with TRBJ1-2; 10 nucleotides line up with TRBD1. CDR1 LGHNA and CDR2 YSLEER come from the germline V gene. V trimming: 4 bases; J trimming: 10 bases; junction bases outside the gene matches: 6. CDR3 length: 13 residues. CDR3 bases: TGCGCCAGCAGCCCCCGGACAGGGGGATCCTACACCTTC. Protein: CASSPRTGGSYTF.

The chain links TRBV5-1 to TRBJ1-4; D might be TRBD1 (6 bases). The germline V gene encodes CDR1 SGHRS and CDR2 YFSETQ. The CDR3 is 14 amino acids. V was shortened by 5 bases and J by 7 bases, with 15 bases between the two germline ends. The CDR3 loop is CASSSRTAGEKLFF. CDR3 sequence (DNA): TGCGCCAGCAGTTCCAGGACAGCCGGTGAAAAACTGTTTTTT.

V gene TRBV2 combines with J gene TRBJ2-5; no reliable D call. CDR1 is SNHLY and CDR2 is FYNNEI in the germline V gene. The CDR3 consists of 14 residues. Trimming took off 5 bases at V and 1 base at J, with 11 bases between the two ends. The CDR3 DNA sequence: TGTGCCAGCAGTCCTTCACTGCCCCAAGAGACCCAGTACTTC. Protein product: CASSPSLPQETQYF.

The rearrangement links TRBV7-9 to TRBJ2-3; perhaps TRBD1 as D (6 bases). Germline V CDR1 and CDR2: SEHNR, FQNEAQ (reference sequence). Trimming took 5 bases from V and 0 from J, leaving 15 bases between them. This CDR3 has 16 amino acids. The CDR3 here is CASSTRQAASTDTQYF. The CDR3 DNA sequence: TGTGCCAGCAGCACTCGACAGGCCGCTAGCACAGATACGCAGTATTTT.

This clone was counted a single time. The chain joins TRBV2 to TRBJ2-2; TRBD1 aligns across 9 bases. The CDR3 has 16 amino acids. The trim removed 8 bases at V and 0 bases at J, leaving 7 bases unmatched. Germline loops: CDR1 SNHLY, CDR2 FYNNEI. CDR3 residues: CASGGTGTSNTGELFF. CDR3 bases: TGTGCCAGCGGGGGGACAGGGACCTCGAACACCGGGGAGCTGTTTTTT.